The rows below give T cell receptor beta chains drawn from one sample of a study of Tregs in tolerant kidney transplant recipients. This table comes from immunoSEQ multiplex PCR, and its TCRdb copy is limited to in-frame clones, with some not included. The sample lists about 94,000 clones, under 95% seen once, with 0.35% to 0.55% in the top ten. The starting material was CD4+ T cells from blood, obtained before the transplant. These receptors all stem from a human donor who received a combined kidney and bone marrow transplant. CDR3s include the opening cysteine and the closing phenylalanine or tryptophan. Fields, in order: CDR3 DNA, CDR3 protein, clone size, V gene, J gene, D gene. The D gene is left open where the match is weak. Some rows have no size entry. The others give once, few or many, or a class for an expanded clone.

CDR3nt: TGTGCCAGCCGACAGGGGAGCACAGATACGCAGTATTTT
CDR3aa: CASRQGSTDTQYF
abundance: -
v_gene: TRBV27
j_gene: TRBJ2-3
d_gene: TRBD1

CDR3nt: TGTGCCAGCAGTGGGACAGGGGTCGGGCAGTTCTTC
CDR3aa: CASSGTGVGQFF
abundance: -
v_gene: TRBV5-4
j_gene: TRBJ2-1
d_gene: TRBD1

CDR3nt: TGTGCCAGCAGCGTTCGGCGGGGAGTGAACACTGAAGCTTTCTTT
CDR3aa: CASSVRRGVNTEAFF
abundance: -
v_gene: TRBV14
j_gene: TRBJ1-1
d_gene: -

CDR3nt: TGCGCCAGCAGCTTGGACAGGGAGACTGAAGCTTTCTTT
CDR3aa: CASSLDRETEAFF
abundance: -
v_gene: TRBV5-1
j_gene: TRBJ1-1
d_gene: -

CDR3nt: TGTGCCAGCTCACCCGGACAGGGGGCTGGGGGCAATCAGCCCCAGCATTTT
CDR3aa: CASSPGQGAGGNQPQHF
abundance: -
v_gene: TRBV18
j_gene: TRBJ1-5
d_gene: TRBD1

CDR3nt: TGCGCCAGCAGTAATCCGCGGAGCTCCTACGAGCAGTACTTC
CDR3aa: CASSNPRSSYEQYF
abundance: -
v_gene: TRBV5-1
j_gene: TRBJ2-7
d_gene: -

CDR3nt: TGTGCCAGCAAGTCGGGGGGAGGGTTCGAGCAGTACTTC
CDR3aa: CASKSGGGFEQYF
abundance: -
v_gene: TRBV28
j_gene: TRBJ2-7
d_gene: TRBD2

CDR3nt: TGTGCCAGCAGCTTATCCCCCCTAGCGACTTACAATGAGCAGTTCTTC
CDR3aa: CASSLSPLATYNEQFF
abundance: -
v_gene: TRBV11-2
j_gene: TRBJ2-1
d_gene: -

CDR3nt: TGTGCCAGTAGTATCGGGGGTACCTACGAGCAGTACTTC
CDR3aa: CASSIGGTYEQYF
abundance: -
v_gene: TRBV19
j_gene: TRBJ2-7
d_gene: -

CDR3nt: TGTGCCAGCAGCCCAGAGTTCGACAGGGGCCATGAGCAGTTCTTC
CDR3aa: CASSPEFDRGHEQFF
abundance: -
v_gene: TRBV4-2
j_gene: TRBJ2-1
d_gene: TRBD1

CDR3nt: TGTGCCAGCAGGCAACCAAAGCTAGCTCAGGGCACAGATACGCAGTATTTT
CDR3aa: CASRQPKLAQGTDTQYF
abundance: -
v_gene: TRBV28
j_gene: TRBJ2-3
d_gene: -

CDR3nt: TGTGCCAGCAGCGCTCAGGGAGGCGCCACTGAAGCTTTCTTT
CDR3aa: CASSAQGGATEAFF
abundance: -
v_gene: TRBV7-3
j_gene: TRBJ1-1
d_gene: -

CDR3nt: TGTGCCAGCAGACGGACAGCCTATAATTCACCCCTCCACTTT
CDR3aa: CASRRTAYNSPLHF
abundance: once
v_gene: TRBV6-5
j_gene: TRBJ1-6
d_gene: -

CDR3nt: TGTGCCAGCAGTCGGGGGACAGGGGTTGGAAACACCATATATTTT
CDR3aa: CASSRGTGVGNTIYF
abundance: -
v_gene: TRBV7-9
j_gene: TRBJ1-3
d_gene: TRBD1